These 19 T cell receptor beta chains were all obtained from the same sample, sequenced in a study of radiation and T cells in renal cell carcinoma. Using immunoSEQ multiplex PCR, the repertoire was profiled, and TCRdb retains in-frame clones only, with some absent. The sample consists of 120,000 or so clones, 70% to 90% of them appearing once. Documented time point: blood 2 weeks post-SBRT. The treatment was: 15 Gy SBRT to primary tumor, nephrectomy 4 weeks later. The material was blood, obtained from a patient whose treatment included radiotherapy and nephrectomy. The origin of the receptors is a woman in her fifties or sixties with renal cell carcinoma.

The chain is built from TRBV9 and TRBJ2-7; D remains unclear. The V gene's germline CDR1 is SGDLS and CDR2 YYNGEE. V lost 0 bases and J 3 bases, leaving 13 bases between the germline ends. The CDR3 is 15 residues long. The CDR3 DNA reads as TGTGCCAGCAGCGTAGGGGCAGGTATTAACTACGAGCAGTACTTC. This codes for CASSVGAGINYEQYF.

The chain carries TRBV14 and TRBJ1-1; TRBD1 matches at 11 bases. This CDR3 has 16 residues. The trim removed 4 bases at V and 0 bases at J, leaving 4 bases unmatched. In germline, CDR1 is SGHDN, CDR2 FVKESK. DNA for the CDR3: TGTGCCAGCAGCCCCGGACAGGGGGCTTTGAACACTGAAGCTTTCTTT. Translated, it gives CASSPGQGALNTEAFF.

The chain carries TRBV29-1 and TRBJ2-5; 11 nucleotides line up with TRBD2. V was pared by 4 bases and J by 2 bases, with 6 bases of the junction left unmatched. This CDR3 is 15 amino acids long. Germline values: CDR1 SQVTM, CDR2 ANQGSEA. The CDR3 bases are TGCAGCGTTGTCTCCCTAGCGGGGGGTCAAGAGACCCAGTACTTC. It encodes CSVVSLAGGQETQYF.

V is TRBV6-5 and J is TRBJ1-2, with 7 bases identical to TRBD1. Looked up from germline, CDR1 is MNHEY and CDR2 is SVGAGI. The CDR3 is 15 amino acids. V dropped 0 bases and J dropped 6; count of bases not matched to a gene: 7. Here the CDR3 DNA reads TGTGCCAGCAGTTACTCAAACAGGGGCGGCGATGGCTACACCTTC. It codes for CASSYSNRGGDGYTF.

The chain has TRBV5-1 and TRBJ1-4, with D maybe TRBD1 (5 bases). Trimming cost V 4 bases and J 7 bases, with 17 bases left between them. CDR3 length equals 15 residues. CDR1 is SGHRS and CDR2 is YFSETQ in the germline V gene. CDR3 sequence reads: CASSVGPGEGEKLFF. DNA for the CDR3: TGCGCCAGCAGCGTGGGACCGGGGGAAGGTGAAAAACTGTTTTTT.

The CDR3 sequence: CASSPQTLNEQFF. In DNA, the CDR3 is TGTGCCAGCTCACCCCAGACTCTAAATGAGCAGTTCTTC. The rearrangement uses TRBV18 and TRBJ2-1; D remains unclear. The CDR3 loop spans 13 amino acids. Germline CDR1 reads KGHSH; CDR2 reads LQKENI. V was pared by 3 bases and J by 7 bases, with 10 bases between.

This clone was seen just once. The V call is TRBV5-1, the J call TRBJ1-1; D possibly corresponds to TRBD1 (5 bases). The CDR3 runs 13 residues. Germline-derived CDR1 and CDR2 are SGHRS and YFSETQ. Trimming pared 5 bases from V and 4 bases from J, leaving 12 bases between. The CDR3 DNA sequence: TGCGCCAGCAGTTCTCTCGGGGGCACTGAAGCTTTCTTT. It translates to CASSSLGGTEAFF.

The chain couples TRBV11-3 to TRBJ2-2, with D perhaps TRBD1 (5 bases). V shed 2 bases and J shed 1 base, with 8 bases lying between them. This CDR3 contains 15 residues. Germline CDR1 SGHNT, CDR2 YENEEA. This chain's CDR3 is CASSLSGQNTGELFF. The DNA of the CDR3 is TGTGCCAGCAGCTTATCAGGACAGAACACCGGGGAGCTGTTTTTT.

V and J are TRBV4-2 and TRBJ2-2, with D perhaps being TRBD1 or TRBD2 (5 bases each). With 0 bases removed from V and 6 bases from J, the gap between germline ends came to 17 bases. The CDR3 is 17 amino acids. Per germline, CDR1 LGHNA and CDR2 YNFKEQ. This CDR3 reads CASSQDLVGTASGELFF. The CDR3 DNA reads TGTGCCAGCAGCCAAGATCTGGTAGGGACCGCTTCCGGGGAGCTGTTTTTT.

The chain carries TRBV5-1 and TRBJ2-5; 11 bases line up with TRBD1. The V gene's germline CDR1 is SGHRS and CDR2 YFSETQ. With V trimmed by 4 bases and J by 5 bases, 7 bases remained unmatched. This CDR3 region has 15 residues. As DNA, the CDR3 is TGCGCCAGCAGCGCACGGACAGGGGGCTTGGAGACCCAGTACTTC. It yields the protein CASSARTGGLETQYF.

This clone has just a few counts. V and J are TRBV30 and TRBJ1-6; possible D gene TRBD1, 6 bases. V was trimmed by 0 bases and J by 6 bases, leaving 9 bases between them. Germline assignment: CDR1 GTSNPN and CDR2 SVGIG (reference sequence). This CDR3 region has 14 residues. CDR3 nucleotides: TGTGCCTGGAGTGTACTACAGGGTAATTCACCCCTCCACTTT. Translation: CAWSVLQGNSPLHF.

V and J are TRBV7-9 and TRBJ1-1; the match to TRBD1 covers 8 bases. From germline, CDR1 is SEHNR and CDR2 FQNEAQ (reference sequence). CDR3 length equals 16 residues. The junction had 10 bases not matched to a gene; V was cut back by 6 bases and J by 1 base. The CDR3 nucleotides are TGTGCCAGCAGTCAGGGGGCAGGGTTCGAGAACACTGAAGCTTTCTTT. This encodes CASSQGAGFENTEAFF.

The genes are TRBV5-1 and TRBJ1-1; the D is unclear. The CDR3 runs 13 residues. Between the trimmed V and J ends, which lost 4 bases and 8 bases, there was a span of 15 bases. From germline, CDR1 is SGHRS and CDR2 YFSETQ. The CDR3 DNA sequence: TGCGCCAGCAGCCTCACATTATCGAGCGAAGCTTTCTTT. The encoded protein is CASSLTLSSEAFF.

The chain has TRBV4-1 and TRBJ2-3; possibly TRBD1 for D (5 bases). The CDR3 runs to 15 residues. V shed 3 bases and J shed 2 bases, with 12 bases lying between them. Per the germline V gene, CDR1 is MGHRA and CDR2 is YSYEKL. CDR3 loop: CASSQGAGITDTQYF. CDR3 in DNA: TGCGCCAGCAGCCAGGGCGCAGGGATCACAGATACGCAGTATTTT.

V and J are TRBV2 and TRBJ2-7; D may match TRBD1 or TRBD2 (6 bases each). The CDR3 covers 13 residues. The germline V and J ends were trimmed by 10 bases and 0 bases, with 13 bases remaining between them. Germline-derived CDR1 and CDR2 are SNHLY and FYNNEI. CDR3 sequence: CATGQRASYEQYF. The CDR3, as DNA: TGTGCCACCGGACAGCGGGCCTCCTACGAGCAGTACTTC.

The chain combines TRBV27 with TRBJ1-1; 10 bases line up with TRBD1. There are 15 residues in the CDR3. V shed 5 bases, J shed 1 base, and the junction held 4 bases outside the gene matches. Germline loops: CDR1 MNHEY, CDR2 SMNVEV (reference sequence). The DNA for the CDR3 is TGTGCCAGCAGTACCCGGGACAGGGGGAACACTGAAGCTTTCTTT. Amino acid sequence: CASSTRDRGNTEAFF.

V is TRBV19 and J is TRBJ1-2, with 9 bases matching TRBD1. Trimming removed 1 base from V and 0 bases from J; junction bases left unmatched: 3. In germline, CDR1 is LNHDA, CDR2 SQIVND (reference sequence). The CDR3 consists of 16 residues. The CDR3 region has the DNA TGTGCCAGTAGTATAGGAGGACAGGGGTCTAACTATGGCTACACCTTC. This encodes CASSIGGQGSNYGYTF.

The genes are TRBV18 and TRBJ2-7, with 12 bases that match TRBD2. The CDR3 is made up of 14 amino acids. Germline-derived CDR1 and CDR2 are KGHSH and LQKENI. The J segment lost 3 bases and the V segment lost 3 bases, leaving 0 bases of the junction unmatched. CDR3 loop: CASSPTSGGYEQYF. CDR3 nucleotides: TGTGCCAGCTCACCGACTAGCGGGGGCTACGAGCAGTACTTC.

J is TRBJ2-2 and V is TRBV6-1, with 10 nucleotides matching TRBD1. The J segment lost 4 bases and the V segment lost 4 bases, leaving 6 bases of the junction unmatched. Germline V gene lookup returns CDR1 MNHNS and CDR2 SASEGT. This CDR3 comprises 16 residues. CDR3 amino acids: CASSGQGALVTGELFF. In DNA form, the CDR3 reads TGTGCCAGCAGTGGACAGGGGGCGTTGGTCACCGGGGAGCTGTTTTTT.